Listed here is a single T cell receptor (beta chain). Its antigen is undetermined. The data were obtained in a study of vaccination effects on CD4 cells after COVID-19. CD4+ T cells specific for antigen were expanded with viral peptide pools by the ViraFEST assay before sequencing. The authors isolated CD4+ T cells after about 10 days of culture. Previously uninfected by SARS-CoV-2, the vaccine recipients also showed negative nucleocapsid antibodies. IL-2 medium was substituted for half the medium on days 3 and 7. Measured with immunoSEQ multiplex PCR; TCRdb has only the in-frame clones, and not every one. This sample yields about 24,000 clones, of which roughly 70% are seen a single time; about a tenth belongs to the top ten. The CDR3 has 16 residues. CDR1 LGHNT and CDR2 FRNRAP come from the germline V gene. Between the trimmed V and J ends, which lost 4 bases and 6 bases, there was a span of 18 bases.

The origin of this receptor is a human donor who received a COVID-19 vaccine. The sample consisted of CD4+ T cells from PBMCs cultured with HCoV-NL63 spike peptides, taken before COVID-19 vaccination. This chain connects TRBV12-5 to TRBJ2-2, with D possibly called TRBD1 or TRBD2 (6 bases each). The CDR3 coding sequence is TGTGCTAGTGGTTCCTGGGGGCAGGGACTCCCCGGGGAGCTGTTTTTT. Translating it yields CASGSWGQGLPGELFF.